The 19 T cell receptor beta chains below all came from one sample that was sequenced in a study of T cell clonotyping in hematopoietic cell transplantation. The protocol was immunoSEQ multiplex PCR, while the TCRdb copy is restricted to in-frame clones and leaves out a portion. The sample has about 16,000 clones; about 90% are singletons. What was sequenced was peripheral blood mononuclear cells. These TCRs come from a man over 45 in good health. Some clones in this sample may be carry-over from other donors' samples.

V usage is TRBV6-5 and J usage is TRBJ1-5; tentatively, D is TRBD1 (5 bases). The germline V and J ends were trimmed by 0 bases and 4 bases, with 7 bases remaining between them. Germline values: CDR1 MNHEY, CDR2 SVGAGI. The CDR3 spans 14 residues. Written as DNA, the CDR3 is TGTGCCAGCAGTTACTCGGGGGGAAATCAGCCCCAGCATTTT. The encoded protein is CASSYSGGNQPQHF.

The chain recombines TRBV9 with TRBJ1-6; the D is unclear. CDR1 SGDLS and CDR2 YYNGEE come from the germline V gene. The V end lost 0 bases, the J end lost 7 bases, and 11 bases lay between the germline ends. The CDR3 extends over 15 amino acids. The CDR3 coding sequence is TGTGCCAGCAGCGTAGAAGGGCTTGGGAATTCACCCCTCCACTTT. This translates into CASSVEGLGNSPLHF.

This chain joins TRBV6-5 and TRBJ1-2; 9 bases line up with TRBD1. The V segment lost 0 bases and the J segment 5 bases; nucleotides outside the gene matches: 4. The CDR3 has 15 residues. Germline V lookup: CDR1 MNHEY, CDR2 SVGAGI. CDR3 in DNA: TGTGCCAGCAGTTACTCGAGGGGACAGGGTTATGGCTACACCTTC. This gives the protein CASSYSRGQGYGYTF.

This chain uses TRBV7-2 with TRBJ1-1, with TRBD1 as a possible D gene (5 bases). The CDR3 is 15 residues long. Trimming removed 2 bases at V and 1 base at J, with 11 bases between. Germline values: CDR1 SGHTA, CDR2 FQGNSA. CDR3 sequence reads: CASSLMAGSNTEAFF. The DNA for the CDR3 is TGTGCCAGCAGCTTAATGGCAGGGTCGAACACTGAAGCTTTCTTT.

V is TRBV4-2 and J is TRBJ2-2; the match to TRBD2 covers 11 bases. Trimming removed 0 bases from V and 2 bases from J; junction bases left unmatched: 5. The germline gives CDR1 LGHNA, CDR2 YNFKEQ. The CDR3 consists of 18 residues. The CDR3 loop is CASSQDPSGGFNTGELFF. CDR3 nucleotides: TGTGCCAGCAGCCAAGACCCTAGCGGGGGGTTCAACACCGGGGAGCTGTTTTTT.

This clone showed up just a few times. The rearrangement links TRBV2 to TRBJ1-2, with unresolved D. Germline values: CDR1 SNHLY, CDR2 FYNNEI. The V and J ends lost 7 bases and 4 bases respectively, with 7 bases between them. The CDR3 sequence is 11 residues long. The CDR3 protein is CASTQAYGYTF. The CDR3 region has the DNA TGTGCCAGCACCCAGGCCTATGGCTACACCTTC. Full variable domain (remainder filled in from reference TRBV2 and TRBJ1-2): EPEVTQTPSHQVTQMGQEVILRCVPISNHLYFYWYRQILGQKVEFLVSFYNNEISEKSEIFDDQFSVERPDGSNFTLKIRSTKLEDSAMYFCASTQAYGYTFGSGTRLTVV.

The chain couples TRBV4-1 to TRBJ2-5; either TRBD1 or TRBD2 may supply D (5 bases each). Trimming pared 4 bases from V and 5 bases from J, leaving 23 bases between. This CDR3 has 17 residues. The V gene's germline CDR1 is MGHRA and CDR2 YSYEKL. The CDR3 DNA reads as TGCGCCAGCAGCCCTCAAGGGACGGGACCTCGGGGTGAGACCCAGTACTTC. Residues: CASSPQGTGPRGETQYF.

The genes are TRBV28 and TRBJ1-2; 9 positions match TRBD1. Looked up from germline, CDR1 is MDHEN and CDR2 is SYDVKM. The CDR3 loop spans 16 amino acids. The ends lost 6 bases at V and 4 bases at J; junction bases unmatched: 12. The CDR3 region is CASRNIWDRDIYGYTF. CDR3 sequence (DNA): TGTGCCAGCAGAAATATCTGGGACAGGGATATCTATGGCTACACCTTC.

The chain uses TRBV25-1 and TRBJ1-2; D ambiguous. This CDR3 has 12 amino acids. Trimming shortened V by 3 bases and J by 8 bases, and 10 bases separated the two germline ends. Germline V gene sequence: CDR1 MGHDK, CDR2 SYGVNS. The CDR3 reads CASSDNLGGYTF. The CDR3 region has the DNA TGTGCCAGCAGTGACAACCTTGGGGGCTACACCTTC.

V and J are TRBV30 and TRBJ1-5; no firm D call. The CDR3 has 14 residues. CDR1 and CDR2 from the germline V gene are GTSNPN and SVGIG (reference sequence). Trimming pared 3 bases from V and 2 bases from J, leaving 11 bases between. The CDR3 sequence is CAWSPNSGNQPQHF. DNA of the CDR3: TGTGCCTGGAGCCCAAACAGTGGCAATCAGCCCCAGCATTTT. Variable domain in full (rest from reference TRBV30 and TRBJ1-5): SQTIHQWPATLVQPVGSPLSLECTVEGTSNPNLYWYRQAAGRGLQLLFYSVGIGQISSEVPQNLSASRPQDRQFILSSKKLLLSDSGFYLCAWSPNSGNQPQHFGDGTRLSIL.

The V call is TRBV11-2, the J call TRBJ1-2, with 11 bases that match TRBD1. Germline V gene lookup returns CDR1 SGHAT and CDR2 FQNNGV. The CDR3 is 13 amino acids. The V segment lost 10 bases and the J segment 4 bases; nucleotides outside the gene matches: 5. CDR3 nucleotides: TGTGCCACCCGGACAGGGGGCCTCTATGGCTACACCTTC. It encodes CATRTGGLYGYTF.

V usage is TRBV27 and J usage is TRBJ2-3, with 7 bases matching TRBD2. J gave up 4 bases and V 4 bases, and 8 bases lay outside the gene matches. The germline gives CDR1 MNHEY, CDR2 SMNVEV (reference sequence). This CDR3 has 15 residues. The CDR3 loop is CASSSLMGGSDTQYF. The CDR3 DNA reads TGTGCCAGCAGTTCCCTAATGGGGGGGTCAGATACGCAGTATTTT.

V and J are TRBV29-1 and TRBJ2-7; D is unclear. The V gene lost 6 bases and the J gene lost 7 bases, with 10 bases spanning the gap. The CDR3 has 10 residues. Germline CDR1 is SQVTM and CDR2 is ANQGSEA. CDR3 residues: CSVGVEEQYF. In DNA form, the CDR3 reads TGCAGCGTGGGCGTCGAAGAGCAGTACTTC.

The chain joins TRBV25-1 to TRBJ2-7; D assignment may be TRBD1 or TRBD2 (5 bases each). This CDR3 has 15 amino acids. Germline CDR1 MGHDK, CDR2 SYGVNS. Trimming stripped 2 bases from V and 7 bases from J, with 18 bases between. CDR3 DNA sequence: TGTGCCAGCAGTGAAGTGGGGGACGCGGCCTGGGAGCAGTACTTC. Translated: CASSEVGDAAWEQYF.

The genes are TRBV5-4 and TRBJ2-7; D is ambiguous. From germline, CDR1 is SGHNT and CDR2 YYREEE (reference sequence). This CDR3 spans 14 amino acids. Trimming removed 4 bases at V and 2 bases at J, with 13 bases between. This chain's CDR3 is CASSQRLQPYEQYF. The CDR3, as DNA: TGTGCCAGCAGCCAGCGTCTACAGCCCTACGAGCAGTACTTC.

The CDR3 sequence: CASSLELTEAFF. DNA of the CDR3: TGTGCCAGCAGCTTAGAACTCACTGAAGCTTTCTTT. The chain uses TRBV11-3 and TRBJ1-1; D gene ambiguous. Trimming cost V 0 bases and J 4 bases, with 3 bases left between them. Germline V lookup: CDR1 SGHNT, CDR2 YENEEA. The CDR3 has 12 amino acids.

The V call is TRBV13, the J call TRBJ2-2; a possible D gene is TRBD1 (6 bases). V was cut by 2 bases and J by 7 bases, with 17 bases left in between. The CDR3 length is 16 residues. Looked up from germline, CDR1 is PRHDT and CDR2 is FYEKMQ (reference sequence). CDR3 in amino acids: CASSLLGALINGELFF. Here the CDR3 DNA reads TGTGCCAGCAGCTTATTGGGGGCTTTGATAAACGGGGAGCTGTTTTTT.

This clone was recorded once. This chain links TRBV5-8 with TRBJ1-5; tentative D call: TRBD1 (5 bases). The CDR3 has 16 amino acids. Trimming took off 2 bases at V and 5 bases at J, with 17 bases between the two ends. Germline V gene lookup returns CDR1 SGHTS and CDR2 YDEGEE. In DNA, the CDR3 is TGTGCCAGCAGCTTTAGATCGGGGGGTGGGGATCAGCCCCAGCATTTT. The encoded protein is CASSFRSGGGDQPQHF.

The chain uses TRBV4-2 and TRBJ2-7, with D perhaps TRBD1 or TRBD2 (5 bases each). Germline loops: CDR1 LGHNA, CDR2 YNFKEQ. V gave up 0 bases and J gave up 2 bases, with 11 bases separating them. CDR3 length equals 15 residues. CDR3 DNA sequence: TGTGCCAGCAGCCAAGAACGGGACGGAGCCTACGAGCAGTACTTC. This encodes CASSQERDGAYEQYF.